Below, 2 T cell receptor beta chains from the same sample are listed, as sequenced in a study of T cell responses to AZD1222 COVID-19 vaccine. Sequencing was performed with immunoSEQ multiplex PCR; in TCRdb, only in-frame clones are kept and a portion is missing. The sample includes 90,000 to 150,000 clones, over 85% of them seen just once. The material was peripheral blood, obtained on day 0 of AZD1222 vaccination. The receptors were gathered from an adult in good health.

The genes are TRBV7-9 and TRBJ2-4; 9 bases match TRBD1. Germline loops: CDR1 SEHNR, CDR2 FQNEAQ (reference sequence). V was pared by 5 bases and J by 1 base, with 12 bases of the junction left unmatched. The CDR3 extends over 18 amino acids. The CDR3 nucleotides read TGTGCCAGCAGCCCGCAATCCACAGGGGGCCGGGCCAAAAACATTCAGTACTTC. Residues: CASSPQSTGGRAKNIQYF.

This clone has just one count. CDR3 nucleotides: TGTGCTAGTGGCACAGGGGGACGCTCTGGAAACACCATATATTTT. This gives the protein CASGTGGRSGNTIYF. J is TRBJ1-3 and V is TRBV12-5; 8 bases are a match to TRBD1. The CDR3 loop spans 15 amino acids. The trim removed 6 bases at V and 0 bases at J, leaving 4 bases unmatched. The germline V gene has CDR1 LGHNT and CDR2 FRNRAP.